This T cell receptor (beta chain) was sequenced during a study of blood T cell repertoires in COVID-19. Profiling relied on immunoSEQ multiplex PCR, and the TCRdb table lists in-frame clones only, not all of them. This table holds 150,000 to 200,000 clones, 75% to 90% found once. This CDR3 comprises 12 residues. Germline V gives CDR1 MNHEY, CDR2 SVGAGI. The V gene lost 6 bases and the J gene lost 1 base, with 3 bases spanning the gap. This sequence originates from a middle-aged man with acute or convalescent COVID-19. Sequenced input: peripheral blood. The chain is built from TRBV6-5 and TRBJ1-4, with unresolved D. The CDR3 protein is CASSGTNEKLFF. CDR3 DNA: TGTGCCAGCAGCGGAACTAATGAAAAACTGTTTTTT.